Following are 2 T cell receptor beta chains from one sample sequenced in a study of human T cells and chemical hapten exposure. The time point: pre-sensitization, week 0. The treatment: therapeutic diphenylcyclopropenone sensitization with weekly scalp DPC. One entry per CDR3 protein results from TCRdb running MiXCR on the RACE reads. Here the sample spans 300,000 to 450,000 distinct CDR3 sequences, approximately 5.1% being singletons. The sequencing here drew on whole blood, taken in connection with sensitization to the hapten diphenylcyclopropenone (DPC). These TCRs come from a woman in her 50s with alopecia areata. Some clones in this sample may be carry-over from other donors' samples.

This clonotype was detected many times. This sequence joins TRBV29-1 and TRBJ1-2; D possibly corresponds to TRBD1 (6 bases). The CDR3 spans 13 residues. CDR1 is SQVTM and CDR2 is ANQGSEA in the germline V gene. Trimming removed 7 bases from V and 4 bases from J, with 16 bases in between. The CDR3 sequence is CSDIGQSGYGYTF. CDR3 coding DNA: TGCAGCGATATAGGACAGTCCGGCTATGGCTACACCTTC.

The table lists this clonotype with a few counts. As DNA, the CDR3 is TGTGCCAGCAGCCACAGGGAGGGCACCGGGGAGCTGTTTTTT. Protein product: CASSHREGTGELFF. V and J are TRBV12-3 or TRBV12-4 and TRBJ2-2; D may be TRBD2 (7 bases). This CDR3 is built from 14 residues. V was pared by 6 bases and J by 4 bases, with 12 bases between.